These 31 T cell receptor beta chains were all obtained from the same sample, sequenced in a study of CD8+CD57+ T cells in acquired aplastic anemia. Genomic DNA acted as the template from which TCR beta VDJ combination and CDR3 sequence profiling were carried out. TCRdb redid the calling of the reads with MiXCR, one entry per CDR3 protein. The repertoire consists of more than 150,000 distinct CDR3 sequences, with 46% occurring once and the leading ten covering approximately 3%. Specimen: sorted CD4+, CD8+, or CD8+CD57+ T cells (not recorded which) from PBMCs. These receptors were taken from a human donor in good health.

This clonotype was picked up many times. The CDR3 nucleotides are TGTGCCAGCAGCTGGGCGGGGAAGCGGGAGCAGTACTTC. This sequence encodes CASSWAGKREQYF. The genes are TRBV5-8 and TRBJ2-7; the D gene is possibly TRBD2 (6 bases). Trimming removed 3 bases at V and 7 bases at J, with 14 bases between. Germline V gene sequence: CDR1 SGHTS, CDR2 YDEGEE. The CDR3 totals 13 residues.

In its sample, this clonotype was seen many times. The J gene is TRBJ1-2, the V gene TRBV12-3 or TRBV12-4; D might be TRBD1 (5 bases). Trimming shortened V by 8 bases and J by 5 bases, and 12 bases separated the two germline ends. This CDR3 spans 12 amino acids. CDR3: CASGGYRYGYTF. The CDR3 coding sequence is TGTGCCAGCGGGGGATATCGGTATGGCTACACCTTC.

CDR3 in amino acids: CSARKGTGFNSPLHF. In nucleotides, the CDR3 is TGCAGTGCTAGAAAAGGGACAGGGTTTAATTCACCCCTCCACTTT. The chain employs TRBV20-1 and TRBJ1-6, with 9 bases lining up with TRBD1. CDR3 length: 15 residues. V shed 2 bases, J shed 6 bases, and the junction held 5 bases outside the gene matches. Per germline, CDR1 DFQATT and CDR2 SNEGSKA (reference sequence).

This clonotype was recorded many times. The CDR3 loop is CASSGTGLYSPLHF. Written as DNA, the CDR3 is TGTGCCAGCAGCGGGACAGGGCTCTATTCACCCCTCCACTTT. V gene TRBV5-4 combines with J gene TRBJ1-6; TRBD1 aligns across 9 bases. The germline gives CDR1 SGHNT, CDR2 YYREEE (reference sequence). The CDR3 totals 14 residues. The V and J ends lost 4 bases and 8 bases, in that order; junction bases with no gene match: 4.

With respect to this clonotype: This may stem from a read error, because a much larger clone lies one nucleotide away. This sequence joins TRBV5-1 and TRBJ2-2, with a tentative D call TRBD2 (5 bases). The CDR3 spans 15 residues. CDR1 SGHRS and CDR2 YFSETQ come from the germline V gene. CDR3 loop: CASSLVVGNTGELLF. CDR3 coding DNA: TGCGCCAGCAGCTTGGTGGTCGGGAACACCGGGGAGCTGCTTTTT. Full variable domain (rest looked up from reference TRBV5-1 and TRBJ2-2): KAGVTQTPRYLIKTRGQQVTLSCSPISGHRSVSWYQQTPGQGLQFLFEYFSETQRNKGNFPGRFSGRQFSNSRSEMNVSTLELGDSALYLCASSLVVGNTGELLFGEGSRLTVL.

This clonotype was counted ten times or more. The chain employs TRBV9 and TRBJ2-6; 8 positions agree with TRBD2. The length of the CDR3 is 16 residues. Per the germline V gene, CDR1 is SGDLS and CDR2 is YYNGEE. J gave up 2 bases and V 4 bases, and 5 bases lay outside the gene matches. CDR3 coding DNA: TGTGCCAGCAGCTTTGCGGGGGGAACTGGGGCCAACGTCCTGACTTTC. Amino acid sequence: CASSFAGGTGANVLTF.

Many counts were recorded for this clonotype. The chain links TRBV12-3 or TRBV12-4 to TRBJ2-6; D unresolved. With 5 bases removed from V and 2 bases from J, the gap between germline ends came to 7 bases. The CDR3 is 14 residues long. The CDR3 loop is CASSRMTGANVLTF. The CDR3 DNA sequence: TGTGCCAGCAGTCGCATGACTGGGGCCAACGTCCTGACTTTC.

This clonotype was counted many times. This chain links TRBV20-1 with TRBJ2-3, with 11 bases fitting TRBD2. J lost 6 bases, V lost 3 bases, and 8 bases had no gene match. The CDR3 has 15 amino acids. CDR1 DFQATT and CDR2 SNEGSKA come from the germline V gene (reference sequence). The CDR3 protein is CSARGLADLRDTQYF. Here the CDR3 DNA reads TGCAGTGCTAGGGGACTAGCGGACCTACGGGATACGCAGTATTTT.

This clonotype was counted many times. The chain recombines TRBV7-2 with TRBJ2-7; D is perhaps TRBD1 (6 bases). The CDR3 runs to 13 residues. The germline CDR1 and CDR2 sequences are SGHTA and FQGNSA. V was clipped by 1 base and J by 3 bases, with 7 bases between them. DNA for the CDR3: TGTGCCAGCAGCTTAGGACAGGACTACGAGCAGTACTTC. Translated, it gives CASSLGQDYEQYF.

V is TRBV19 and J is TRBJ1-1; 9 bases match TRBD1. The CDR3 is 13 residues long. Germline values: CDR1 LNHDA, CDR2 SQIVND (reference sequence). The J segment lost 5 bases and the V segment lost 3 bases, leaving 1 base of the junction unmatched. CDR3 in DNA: TGTGCCAGTAGTATGACAGGGGGAACTGAAGCTTTCTTT. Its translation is CASSMTGGTEAFF. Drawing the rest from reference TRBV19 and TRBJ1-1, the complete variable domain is DGGITQSPKYLFRKEGQNVTLSCEQNLNHDAMYWYRQDPGQGLRLIYYSQIVNDFQKGDIAEGYSVSREKKESFPLTVTSAQKNPTAFYLCASSMTGGTEAFFGQGTRLTVV.

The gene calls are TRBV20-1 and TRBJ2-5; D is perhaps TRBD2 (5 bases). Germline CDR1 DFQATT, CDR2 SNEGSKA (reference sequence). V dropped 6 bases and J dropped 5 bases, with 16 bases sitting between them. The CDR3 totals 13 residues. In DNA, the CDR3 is TGCAGTGCGAGGGAAGGCAGGCGGGAGACCCAGTACTTC. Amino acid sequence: CSAREGRRETQYF.

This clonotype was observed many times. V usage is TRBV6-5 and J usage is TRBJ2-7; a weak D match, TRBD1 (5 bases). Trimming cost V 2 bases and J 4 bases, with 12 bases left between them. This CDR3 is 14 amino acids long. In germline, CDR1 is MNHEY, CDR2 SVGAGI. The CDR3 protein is CASSYAAGPYEQYF. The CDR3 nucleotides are TGTGCCAGCAGTTACGCGGCAGGGCCATACGAGCAGTACTTC.

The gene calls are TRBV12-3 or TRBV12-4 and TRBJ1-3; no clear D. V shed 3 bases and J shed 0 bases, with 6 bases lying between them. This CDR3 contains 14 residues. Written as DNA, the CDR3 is TGTGCCAGCAGTTTTCCAAACTCTGGAAACACCATATATTTT. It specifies CASSFPNSGNTIYF.

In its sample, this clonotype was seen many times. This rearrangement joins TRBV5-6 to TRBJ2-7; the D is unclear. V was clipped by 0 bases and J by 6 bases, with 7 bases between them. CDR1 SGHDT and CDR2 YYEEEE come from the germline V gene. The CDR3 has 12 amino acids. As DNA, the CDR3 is TGTGCCAGCAGCTTGGTGGCAGCCGAGCAGTACTTC. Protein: CASSLVAAEQYF.

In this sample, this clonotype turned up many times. Written as DNA, the CDR3 is TGTGCCAGTAGTTCCTCTCCCGGGACTAGGGGCAATGAGCAGTTCTTC. Translated: CASSSSPGTRGNEQFF. The V call is TRBV19, the J call TRBJ2-1; 8 positions match TRBD2. CDR3 length: 16 amino acids. Germline V gives CDR1 LNHDA, CDR2 SQIVND (reference sequence). J gave up 6 bases and V 5 bases, and 12 bases lay outside the gene matches.

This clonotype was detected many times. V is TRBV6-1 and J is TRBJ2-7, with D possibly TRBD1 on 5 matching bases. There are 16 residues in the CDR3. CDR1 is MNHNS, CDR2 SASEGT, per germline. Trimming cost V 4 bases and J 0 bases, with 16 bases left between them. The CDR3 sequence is CASSGTNRFSSYEQYF. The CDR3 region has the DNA TGTGCCAGCAGTGGAACTAACAGGTTTTCCTCCTACGAGCAGTACTTC.

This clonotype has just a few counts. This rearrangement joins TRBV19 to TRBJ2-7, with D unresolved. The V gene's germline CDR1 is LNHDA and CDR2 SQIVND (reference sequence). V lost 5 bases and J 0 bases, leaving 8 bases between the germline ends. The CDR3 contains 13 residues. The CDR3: CASSGGSSYEQYF. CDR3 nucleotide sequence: TGTGCCAGTAGTGGTGGAAGCTCCTACGAGCAGTACTTC.

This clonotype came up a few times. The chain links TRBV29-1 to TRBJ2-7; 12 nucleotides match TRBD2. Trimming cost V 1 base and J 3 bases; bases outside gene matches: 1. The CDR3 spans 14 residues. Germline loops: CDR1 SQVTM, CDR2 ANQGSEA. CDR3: CSVEASGRDYEQYF. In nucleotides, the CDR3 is TGCAGCGTTGAAGCTAGCGGGAGGGACTACGAGCAGTACTTC.

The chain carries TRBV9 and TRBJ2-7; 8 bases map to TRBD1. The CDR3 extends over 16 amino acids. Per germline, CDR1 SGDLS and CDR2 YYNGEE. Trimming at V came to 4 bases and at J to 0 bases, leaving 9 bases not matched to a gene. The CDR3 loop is CASSPVSGTGSYEQYF. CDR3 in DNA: TGTGCCAGCAGCCCAGTTTCCGGGACAGGCTCCTACGAGCAGTACTTC.

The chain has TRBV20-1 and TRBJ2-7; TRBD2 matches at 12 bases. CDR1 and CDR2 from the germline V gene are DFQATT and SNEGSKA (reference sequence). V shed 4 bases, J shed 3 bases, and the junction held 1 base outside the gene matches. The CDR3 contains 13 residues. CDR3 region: CSAKTSGSYEQYF. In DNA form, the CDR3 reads TGCAGTGCTAAGACTAGCGGGAGCTACGAGCAGTACTTC.

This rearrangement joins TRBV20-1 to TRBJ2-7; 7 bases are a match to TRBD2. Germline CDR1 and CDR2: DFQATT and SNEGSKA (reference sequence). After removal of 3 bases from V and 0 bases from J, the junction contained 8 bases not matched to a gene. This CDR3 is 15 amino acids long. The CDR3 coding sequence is TGCAGTGCTAGGGGGGGGGAACTATACTCCTACGAGCAGTACTTC. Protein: CSARGGELYSYEQYF.

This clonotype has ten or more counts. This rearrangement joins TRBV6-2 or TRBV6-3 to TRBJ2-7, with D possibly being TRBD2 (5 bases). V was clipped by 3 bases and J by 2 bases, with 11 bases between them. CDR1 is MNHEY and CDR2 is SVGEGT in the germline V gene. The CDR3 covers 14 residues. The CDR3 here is CASSYVAGPYEQYF. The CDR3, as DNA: TGTGCCAGCAGTTATGTGGCGGGCCCCTACGAGCAGTACTTC.

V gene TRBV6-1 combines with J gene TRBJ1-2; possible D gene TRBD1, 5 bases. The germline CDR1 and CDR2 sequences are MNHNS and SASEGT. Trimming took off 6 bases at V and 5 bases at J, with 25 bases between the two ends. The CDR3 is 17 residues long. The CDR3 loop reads CASSPSRAAVRGYGYTF. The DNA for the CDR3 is TGTGCCAGCAGCCCCAGCCGGGCCGCCGTGCGGGGGTATGGCTACACCTTC.

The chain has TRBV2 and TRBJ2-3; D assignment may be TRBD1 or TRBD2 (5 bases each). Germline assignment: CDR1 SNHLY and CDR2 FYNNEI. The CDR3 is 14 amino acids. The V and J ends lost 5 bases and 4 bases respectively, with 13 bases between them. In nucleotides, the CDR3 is TGTGCCAGCAGTTTACAGAGGGGTCCAGATACGCAGTATTTT. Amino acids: CASSLQRGPDTQYF.

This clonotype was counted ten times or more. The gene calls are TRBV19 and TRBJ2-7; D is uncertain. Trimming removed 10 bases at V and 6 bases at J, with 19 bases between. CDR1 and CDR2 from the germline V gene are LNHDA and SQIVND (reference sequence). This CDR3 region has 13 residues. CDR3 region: CATATPYRSEQYF. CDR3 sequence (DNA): TGTGCCACCGCGACCCCATACCGCTCCGAGCAGTACTTC.

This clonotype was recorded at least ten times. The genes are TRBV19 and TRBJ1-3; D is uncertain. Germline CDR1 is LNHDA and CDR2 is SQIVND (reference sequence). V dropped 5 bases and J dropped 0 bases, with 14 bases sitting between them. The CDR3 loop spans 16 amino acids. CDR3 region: CASSWGSASSGNTIYF. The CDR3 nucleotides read TGTGCCAGTAGTTGGGGTTCAGCGTCCTCTGGAAACACCATATATTTT. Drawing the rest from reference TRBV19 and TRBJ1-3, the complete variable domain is DGGITQSPKYLFRKEGQNVTLSCEQNLNHDAMYWYRQDPGQGLRLIYYSQIVNDFQKGDIAEGYSVSREKKESFPLTVTSAQKNPTAFYLCASSWGSASSGNTIYFGEGSWLTVV.

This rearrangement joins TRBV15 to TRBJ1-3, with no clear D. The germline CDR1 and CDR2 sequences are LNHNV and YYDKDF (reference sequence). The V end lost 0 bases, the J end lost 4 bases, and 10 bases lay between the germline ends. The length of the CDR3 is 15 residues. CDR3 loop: CATSRDMGNGNTIYF. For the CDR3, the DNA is TGTGCCACCAGCAGAGATATGGGTAACGGAAACACCATATATTTT.

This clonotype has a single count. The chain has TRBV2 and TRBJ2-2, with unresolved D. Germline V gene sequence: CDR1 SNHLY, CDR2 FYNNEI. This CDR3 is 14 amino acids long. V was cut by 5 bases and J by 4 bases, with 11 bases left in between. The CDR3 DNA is TGTGCCAGCAGTCTCGTTTTGGGCACCGGGGAGCTGTTTTTT. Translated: CASSLVLGTGELFF.

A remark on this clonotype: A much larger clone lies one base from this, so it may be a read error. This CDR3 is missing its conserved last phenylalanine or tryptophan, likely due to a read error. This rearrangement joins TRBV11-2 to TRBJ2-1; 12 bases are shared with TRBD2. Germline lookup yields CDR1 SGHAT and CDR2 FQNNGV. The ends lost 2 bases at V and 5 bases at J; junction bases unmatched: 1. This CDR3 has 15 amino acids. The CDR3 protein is CASSLRLAGDNEQFS. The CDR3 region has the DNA TGTGCCAGCAGCTTAAGACTAGCGGGGGACAATGAGCAGTTCTCC.

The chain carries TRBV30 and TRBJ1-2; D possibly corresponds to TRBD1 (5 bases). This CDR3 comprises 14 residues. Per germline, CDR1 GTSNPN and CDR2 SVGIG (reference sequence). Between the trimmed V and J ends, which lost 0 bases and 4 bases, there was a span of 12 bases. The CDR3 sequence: CAWSVAGLGYGYTF. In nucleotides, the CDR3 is TGTGCCTGGAGTGTTGCAGGGCTTGGCTATGGCTACACCTTC.

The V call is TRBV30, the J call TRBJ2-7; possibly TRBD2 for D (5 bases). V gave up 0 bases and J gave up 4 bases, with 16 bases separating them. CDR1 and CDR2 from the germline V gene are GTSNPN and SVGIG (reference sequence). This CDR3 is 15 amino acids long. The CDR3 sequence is CAWSVGRVDLYEQYF. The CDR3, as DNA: TGTGCCTGGAGTGTTGGGAGAGTAGATCTGTACGAGCAGTACTTC.